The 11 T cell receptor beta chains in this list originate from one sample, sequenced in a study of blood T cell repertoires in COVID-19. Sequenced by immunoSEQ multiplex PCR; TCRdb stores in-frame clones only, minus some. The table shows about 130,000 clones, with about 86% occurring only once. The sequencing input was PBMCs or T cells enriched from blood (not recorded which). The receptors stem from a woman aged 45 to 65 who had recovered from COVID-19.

This CDR3 is CASSQELGRETQYF. The CDR3 DNA is TGTGCCAGCAGCCAAGAATTAGGGAGGGAGACCCAGTACTTC. The chain carries TRBV3-1 (or the pseudogene TRBV3-2) and TRBJ2-5; a possible D gene is TRBD2 (6 bases). The CDR3 runs 14 residues. The germline V gene encodes CDR1 LGHDT and CDR2 YNNKEL (reference sequence). The V end was cut by 0 bases, the J end by 5 bases, with 10 bases between.

CDR3 protein: CASSVAGTSNTGELFF. The CDR3 bases are TGTGCCAGCAGCGTTGCCGGGACTTCGAACACCGGGGAGCTGTTTTTT. This sequence joins TRBV9 and TRBJ2-2; D perhaps matches TRBD2 (6 bases). The germline V gene has CDR1 SGDLS and CDR2 YYNGEE. V was clipped by 2 bases and J by 0 bases, with 11 bases between them. CDR3 size: 16 residues.

The CDR3 DNA follows: TGTGCCAGCAGTGAAACAGACGAGGGCGAGCAGTACTTC. Amino acid sequence: CASSETDEGEQYF. V is TRBV6-1 and J is TRBJ2-7, with D tentatively TRBD2 (5 bases). Germline CDR1 and CDR2: MNHNS and SASEGT. This CDR3 has 13 residues. The V end lost 2 bases, the J end lost 6 bases, and 11 bases lay between the germline ends.

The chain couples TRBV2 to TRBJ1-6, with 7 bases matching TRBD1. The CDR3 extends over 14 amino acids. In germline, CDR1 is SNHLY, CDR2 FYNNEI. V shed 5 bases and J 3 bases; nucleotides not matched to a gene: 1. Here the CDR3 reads CASSSGGYNSPLHF. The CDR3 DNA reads TGTGCCAGCAGTTCAGGGGGCTATAATTCACCCCTCCACTTT.

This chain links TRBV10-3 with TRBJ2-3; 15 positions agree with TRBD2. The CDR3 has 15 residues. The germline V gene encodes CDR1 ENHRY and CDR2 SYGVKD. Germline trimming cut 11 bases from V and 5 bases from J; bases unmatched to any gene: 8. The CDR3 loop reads CAVSGLAGGGDTQYF. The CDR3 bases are TGTGCCGTATCGGGACTAGCGGGGGGCGGAGATACGCAGTATTTT.

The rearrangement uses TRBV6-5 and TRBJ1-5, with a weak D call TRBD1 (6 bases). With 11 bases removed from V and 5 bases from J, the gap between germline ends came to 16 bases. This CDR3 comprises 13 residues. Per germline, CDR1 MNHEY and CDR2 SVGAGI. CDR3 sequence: CAAGPGVDQPQHF. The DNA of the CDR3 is TGTGCCGCCGGACCAGGGGTCGATCAGCCCCAGCATTTT.

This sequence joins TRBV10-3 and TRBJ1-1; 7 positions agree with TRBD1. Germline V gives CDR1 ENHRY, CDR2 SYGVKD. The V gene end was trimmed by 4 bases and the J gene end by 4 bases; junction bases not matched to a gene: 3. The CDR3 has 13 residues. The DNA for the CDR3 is TGTGCCATCAGTGTTTCAGGGGGCACTGAAGCTTTCTTT. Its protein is CAISVSGGTEAFF.

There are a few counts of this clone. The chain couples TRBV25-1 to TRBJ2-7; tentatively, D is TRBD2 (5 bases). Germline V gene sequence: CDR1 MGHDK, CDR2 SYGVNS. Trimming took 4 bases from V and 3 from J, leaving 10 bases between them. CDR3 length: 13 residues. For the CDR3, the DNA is TGTGCCAGCAGTGCCGGGGAAAACTACGAGCAGTACTTC. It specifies CASSAGENYEQYF.

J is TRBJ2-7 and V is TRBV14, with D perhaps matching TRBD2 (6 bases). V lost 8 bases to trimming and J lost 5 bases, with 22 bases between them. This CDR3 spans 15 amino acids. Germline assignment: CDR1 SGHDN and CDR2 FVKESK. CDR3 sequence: CASRLEGSGINEQYF. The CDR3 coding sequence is TGTGCCAGCCGCTTGGAGGGATCGGGGATCAACGAGCAGTACTTC.

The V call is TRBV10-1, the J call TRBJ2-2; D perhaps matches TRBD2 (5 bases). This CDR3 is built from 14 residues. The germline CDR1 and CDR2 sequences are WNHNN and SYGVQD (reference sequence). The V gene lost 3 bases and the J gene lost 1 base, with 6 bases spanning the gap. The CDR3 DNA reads TGCGCCAGCAGTGACGGAGGGAACACCGGGGAGCTGTTTTTT. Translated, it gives CASSDGGNTGELFF.

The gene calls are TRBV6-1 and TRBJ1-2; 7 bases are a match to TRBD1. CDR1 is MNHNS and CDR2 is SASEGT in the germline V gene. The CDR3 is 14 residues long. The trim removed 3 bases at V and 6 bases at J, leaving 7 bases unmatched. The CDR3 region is CASSERQGTDGYTF. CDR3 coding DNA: TGTGCCAGCAGTGAGAGACAGGGAACGGATGGCTACACCTTC.